This T cell receptor beta chain appears in the sequencing data of a study of blood T cell repertoires in COVID-19. Study as a whole: The analysed material was cDNA or gDNA that came from T cells, B-cell-depleted T cells, or PBMCs.

V was pared by 6 bases and J by 4 bases, with 10 bases between. The CDR3 covers 13 residues. CDR1 is SGHTA, CDR2 FQGNSA, per germline. This clone was picked up one time. Allocation to cohorts depended on clinical history reported by the participants. In the study's own analysis: The assay estimated nucleated cells by amplifying reference gene primers. Sequencing was performed with immunoSEQ multiplex PCR; in TCRdb, only in-frame clones are kept and a portion is missing. From that table come the V and J calls and clone size; the DNA was used to work out D and trimming. The sample lists approximately 220,000 clones, roughly 84% occurring once.

This TCR derives from a woman in her forties who had recovered from COVID-19. Source material: PBMCs or T cells enriched from blood (not recorded which). This chain links TRBV7-2 with TRBJ1-5, with a weak D call TRBD1 (5 bases). The CDR3 region is CASRQVGNQPQHF. DNA of the CDR3: TGTGCCAGCAGACAGGTGGGAAATCAGCCCCAGCATTTT.